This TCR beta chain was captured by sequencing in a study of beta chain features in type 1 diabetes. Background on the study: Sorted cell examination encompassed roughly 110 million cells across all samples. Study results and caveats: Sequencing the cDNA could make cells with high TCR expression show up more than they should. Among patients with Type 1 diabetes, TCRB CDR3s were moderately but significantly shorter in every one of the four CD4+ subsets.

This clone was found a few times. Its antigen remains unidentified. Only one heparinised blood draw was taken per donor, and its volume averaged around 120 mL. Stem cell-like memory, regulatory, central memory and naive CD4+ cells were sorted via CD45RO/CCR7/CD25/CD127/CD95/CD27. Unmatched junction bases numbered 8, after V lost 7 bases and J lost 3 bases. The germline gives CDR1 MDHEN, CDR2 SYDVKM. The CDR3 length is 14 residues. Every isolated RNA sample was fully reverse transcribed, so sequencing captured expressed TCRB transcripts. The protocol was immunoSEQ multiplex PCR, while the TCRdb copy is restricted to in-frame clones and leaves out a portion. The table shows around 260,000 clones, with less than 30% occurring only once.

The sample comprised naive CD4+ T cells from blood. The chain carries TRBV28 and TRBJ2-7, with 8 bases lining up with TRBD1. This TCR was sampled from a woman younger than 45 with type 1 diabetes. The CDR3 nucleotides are TGTGCCAGCAACGATGGGACAGGAGTCTACGAGCAGTACTTC. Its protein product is CASNDGTGVYEQYF.